The 32 T cell receptor beta chains given below trace back to one sample, sequenced in a study of beta chain features in type 1 diabetes. Antigens for these TCRs are unknown. Broader study findings: TCRB CDR3s from Type 1 diabetes patients were moderately but significantly shorter in all four CD4+ subsets.

The whole isolated RNA underwent reverse transcription, so sequencing captured expressed TCRB transcripts. Measured with immunoSEQ multiplex PCR; TCRdb has only the in-frame clones, and not every one. The table has 300,000 or so clones, more than 13% seen once; the top ten hold 0.015% to 0.02%. Sequencing was carried out using naive CD4+ T cells from blood. These receptors all come from a man aged 30 to 39 with type 1 diabetes.

This clone was detected only a few times. The genes are TRBV20-1 and TRBJ1-1; D is uncertain. The CDR3 loop spans 11 amino acids. CDR1 is DFQATT and CDR2 is SNEGSKA in the germline V gene (reference sequence). V was trimmed by 0 bases and J by 7 bases, leaving 6 bases between them. The CDR3 DNA reads as TGCAGTGCTAGAGACTCAGTTGAAGCTTTCTTT. Translated, it gives CSARDSVEAFF.

The gene calls are TRBV19 and TRBJ2-1, with 10 bases fitting TRBD2. Germline V gives CDR1 LNHDA, CDR2 SQIVND (reference sequence). V was pared by 3 bases and J by 8 bases, with 10 bases of the junction left unmatched. This CDR3 has 16 residues. CDR3 region: CASSMPGLATLDEQFF. CDR3 DNA: TGTGCCAGTAGTATGCCGGGACTAGCGACTTTGGATGAGCAGTTCTTC.

This clone was recorded only once. The J gene is TRBJ2-7, the V gene TRBV11-2, with D perhaps TRBD2 (6 bases). CDR1 is SGHAT and CDR2 is FQNNGV in the germline V gene. The CDR3 has 16 residues. V lost 4 bases and J 0 bases, leaving 16 bases between the germline ends. The CDR3 loop is CASSSLGLVSSYEQYF. CDR3 nucleotide sequence: TGTGCCAGCAGCTCGTTGGGACTGGTAAGCTCCTACGAGCAGTACTTC. Full variable domain (outside the CDR3, taken from reference TRBV11-2 and TRBJ2-7): EAGVAQSPRYKIIEKRQSVAFWCNPISGHATLYWYQQILGQGPKLLIQFQNNGVVDDSQLPKDRFSAERLKGVDSTLKIQPAKLEDSAVYLCASSSLGLVSSYEQYFGPGTRLTVT.

This chain joins TRBV28 and TRBJ2-7, with a weak D call TRBD2 (6 bases). The CDR3 length is 14 residues. CDR1 is MDHEN and CDR2 is SYDVKM in the germline V gene. Trimming took 6 bases from V and 0 from J, leaving 12 bases between them. Written as DNA, the CDR3 is TGTGCCAGCAGGCATAGCGGTAGCTCCTACGAGCAGTACTTC. Translating it yields CASRHSGSSYEQYF.

This clone has only a few counts. V is TRBV25-1 and J is TRBJ2-5; D unresolved. The CDR3 has 13 amino acids. Germline V gene data show CDR1 as MGHDK and CDR2 as SYGVNS. The V end was cut by 1 base, the J end by 4 bases, with 7 bases between. CDR3 in amino acids: CASSESRPETQYF. The CDR3 DNA reads TGTGCCAGCAGTGAATCTAGACCAGAGACCCAGTACTTC.

The CDR3 DNA is TGCGCCAGCAGCTCACGGGACCAACTAGCCGAGCAGTACTTC. It translates to CASSSRDQLAEQYF. This sequence joins TRBV5-1 and TRBJ2-7; maybe TRBD2 (6 bases). Deletions cut 3 bases from V and 6 bases from J, with 16 bases between. Germline assignment: CDR1 SGHRS and CDR2 YFSETQ. The CDR3 runs to 14 residues.

Written as DNA, the CDR3 is TGTGCCATCGGCGGGCGGGGTGACACCGGGGAGCTGTTTTTT. This translates into CAIGGRGDTGELFF. The chain carries TRBV6-6 and TRBJ2-2; TRBD2 is a possible D gene (6 bases). CDR1 MNHNY and CDR2 SVGAGI come from the germline V gene (reference sequence). The germline V and J ends were trimmed by 10 bases and 3 bases, with 15 bases remaining between them. This CDR3 comprises 14 residues.

This clone was detected only a few times. The chain recombines TRBV25-1 with TRBJ2-7; possibly TRBD2 for D (5 bases). V shed 4 bases and J shed 1 base, with 11 bases lying between them. This CDR3 comprises 14 residues. CDR1 is MGHDK, CDR2 SYGVNS, per germline. DNA for the CDR3: TGTGCCAGCAGTGGGACTTGGAATTCCTACGAGCAGTACTTC. Translated: CASSGTWNSYEQYF.

This clone has ten or more counts. The junction departs from the called germline gene at one end, perhaps through a read error. J is TRBJ2-6 and V is TRBV4-2, with D tentatively TRBD1 (5 bases). The CDR3 spans 17 residues. From germline, CDR1 is LGHNA and CDR2 YNFKEQ. CDR3 residues: CASSQEGPMTGANVLTF. The CDR3 nucleotides are TGTGCCAGCAGCCAAGAGGGGCCCATGACTGGTGCCAACGTCCTGACTTTC.

The rearrangement links TRBV6-1 to TRBJ1-1, with 8 bases that match TRBD1. With V trimmed by 5 bases and J by 6 bases, 8 bases remained unmatched. The germline gives CDR1 MNHNS, CDR2 SASEGT. The CDR3 is made up of 14 amino acids. This CDR3 is CASSSLGQGPEAFF. In DNA form, the CDR3 reads TGTGCCAGCAGTTCCCTAGGACAGGGCCCTGAAGCTTTCTTT.

The rearrangement links TRBV7-3 to TRBJ2-1, with a weak D call TRBD2 (6 bases). Germline CDR1 is SGHTA and CDR2 is FQGTGA. V lost 1 base and J 4 bases, leaving 11 bases between the germline ends. The CDR3 covers 15 residues. The CDR3 reads CASSLRASDYNEQFF. CDR3 sequence (DNA): TGTGCCAGCAGCTTAAGGGCTAGCGATTACAATGAGCAGTTCTTC.

This chain links TRBV27 with TRBJ2-7, with D perhaps TRBD1 (5 bases). Looked up from germline, CDR1 is MNHEY and CDR2 is SMNVEV (reference sequence). V dropped 2 bases and J dropped 5 bases, with 13 bases sitting between them. This CDR3 is 14 amino acids long. CDR3 region: CASSLQGALHEQYF. DNA for the CDR3: TGTGCCAGCAGTTTACAAGGGGCTCTTCACGAGCAGTACTTC.

The chain combines TRBV7-9 with TRBJ2-3; 12 bases are a match to TRBD2. Germline V gene lookup returns CDR1 SEHNR and CDR2 FQNEAQ (reference sequence). V gave up 9 bases and J gave up 3 bases; unmatched junction bases: 4. The CDR3 sequence is 14 residues long. CDR3 DNA sequence: TGTGCCAGTCTTCTAGCGGGAGGGACAGATACGCAGTATTTT. It specifies CASLLAGGTDTQYF.

This clone was detected only a few times. The chain recombines TRBV4-3 with TRBJ1-2; no firm D call. The CDR3 runs 14 residues. Trimming shortened V by 3 bases and J by 5 bases, and 13 bases separated the two germline ends. Germline loops: CDR1 LGHNA, CDR2 YSLEER. CDR3 in amino acids: CASSQEKLGYGYTF. The CDR3 region has the DNA TGCGCCAGCAGCCAGGAGAAGCTCGGGTATGGCTACACCTTC.

J is TRBJ2-1 and V is TRBV6-6; TRBD1 is a possible D gene (5 bases). CDR1 is MNHNY, CDR2 SVGAGI, per germline (reference sequence). V lost 4 bases and J lost 1, with 8 bases in between. The CDR3 is made up of 14 amino acids. CDR3 coding DNA: TGTGCCAGCAGTTCCGGACATTCCTACAATGAGCAGTTCTTC. This codes for CASSSGHSYNEQFF.

This chain connects TRBV9 to TRBJ2-7, with 13 bases that match TRBD2. V lost 0 bases and J lost 4; bases outside the gene matches: 10. Germline V gives CDR1 SGDLS, CDR2 YYNGEE. This CDR3 is 18 amino acids long. The chain's CDR3 is CASSVGPPGTSGTYEQYF. The CDR3 DNA reads TGTGCCAGCAGCGTAGGTCCCCCTGGGACTAGCGGGACTTACGAGCAGTACTTC.

The chain combines TRBV12-5 with TRBJ2-3; 7 bases are a match to TRBD2. Germline lookup yields CDR1 LGHNT and CDR2 FRNRAP. Trimming cost V 5 bases and J 5 bases; bases outside gene matches: 7. CDR3 length: 14 residues. The CDR3 DNA reads as TGTGCTAGTGGTGCCGGACTAGTTCAAGATACGCAGTATTTT. It codes for CASGAGLVQDTQYF.

The chain carries TRBV11-2 and TRBJ2-2; D unclear. The CDR3 is made up of 15 amino acids. The germline V gene encodes CDR1 SGHAT and CDR2 FQNNGV. V was shortened by 1 base and J by 4 bases, with 10 bases between the two germline ends. CDR3 nucleotides: TGTGCCAGCAGCTTAGTGTACAGTGGCACCGGGGAGCTGTTTTTT. Its translation: CASSLVYSGTGELFF.

The gene calls are TRBV5-1 and TRBJ2-1, with 8 bases lining up with TRBD2. Germline V gene lookup returns CDR1 SGHRS and CDR2 YFSETQ. With V trimmed by 7 bases and J by 4 bases, 7 bases remained unmatched. The CDR3 covers 14 residues. CDR3 sequence: CASQGLGGYNEQFF. CDR3 bases: TGCGCCAGCCAGGGACTAGGGGGATACAATGAGCAGTTCTTC.

This clone was seen a handful of times. This chain links TRBV2 with TRBJ1-2, with a possible D match to TRBD1 (5 bases). V lost 6 bases and J lost 2, with 13 bases in between. From germline, CDR1 is SNHLY and CDR2 FYNNEI. The CDR3 spans 14 residues. The CDR3 region is CASSGIRGNYGYTF. The CDR3 coding sequence is TGTGCCAGCAGCGGTATTAGGGGCAACTATGGCTACACCTTC.

This clone has a handful of counts. The CDR3 spells CASTSQILSNQPQHF. The CDR3 DNA follows: TGTGCCAGTACGAGTCAAATCCTGAGCAATCAGCCCCAGCATTTT. The chain combines TRBV19 with TRBJ1-5; no clear D. The CDR3 loop spans 15 amino acids. Trimming took 7 bases from V and 1 from J, leaving 14 bases between them. Germline V gene data show CDR1 as LNHDA and CDR2 as SQIVND (reference sequence).

A single count supports this clone. The chain recombines TRBV28 with TRBJ1-2; D gene ambiguous. Germline V gives CDR1 MDHEN, CDR2 SYDVKM. CDR3 length: 14 amino acids. Trimming took 0 bases from V and 4 from J, leaving 9 bases between them. The CDR3 DNA reads as TGTGCCAGCAGTTTATGGCGAAAGATCTATGGCTACACCTTC. It codes for CASSLWRKIYGYTF.

This clone was seen a few times. CDR3 region: CASHLASNTGELFF. CDR3 nucleotides: TGCGCCAGCCACCTAGCGAGTAACACCGGGGAGCTGTTTTTT. The chain is built from TRBV5-1 and TRBJ2-2; tentative D call: TRBD2 (6 bases). CDR1 SGHRS and CDR2 YFSETQ come from the germline V gene. CDR3 length: 14 amino acids. Trimming removed 7 bases at V and 2 bases at J, with 12 bases between.

This clone was seen once. This rearrangement joins TRBV6-5 to TRBJ2-7; 12 bases are a match to TRBD2. Trimming cost V 3 bases and J 6 bases; bases outside gene matches: 6. The germline V gene has CDR1 MNHEY and CDR2 SVGAGI. This CDR3 spans 15 amino acids. The CDR3 here is CASSYRAGLAGEQYF. The CDR3 DNA reads TGTGCCAGCAGTTATCGCGCGGGACTAGCGGGCGAGCAGTACTTC.

The CDR3 region has the DNA TGTGCCAGTACGGATCCGGAGGGATACACTGAAGCTTTCTTT. Protein: CASTDPEGYTEAFF. The chain joins TRBV19 to TRBJ1-1; D unresolved. In germline, CDR1 is LNHDA, CDR2 SQIVND (reference sequence). This CDR3 spans 14 amino acids. Trimming stripped 7 bases from V and 3 bases from J, with 15 bases between.

A few counts support this clone. This chain uses TRBV5-1 with TRBJ2-2, with unresolved D. Germline CDR1 is SGHRS and CDR2 is YFSETQ. The CDR3 is 14 amino acids. The V gene lost 0 bases and the J gene lost 5 bases, with 8 bases spanning the gap. The CDR3 nucleotides read TGCGCCAGCAGCTTGGTACGGCGGACCGGGGAGCTGTTTTTT. This codes for CASSLVRRTGELFF. The variable domain in full, completed from reference TRBV5-1 and TRBJ2-2, reads KAGVTQTPRYLIKTRGQQVTLSCSPISGHRSVSWYQQTPGQGLQFLFEYFSETQRNKGNFPGRFSGRQFSNSRSEMNVSTLELGDSALYLCASSLVRRTGELFFGEGSRLTVL.

This chain uses TRBV4-3 with TRBJ1-4; 8 bases align to TRBD1. The junction had 10 bases not matched to a gene; V was cut back by 5 bases and J by 5 bases. Germline V gene data show CDR1 as LGHNA and CDR2 as YSLEER. The CDR3 spans 16 residues. The CDR3 nucleotides read TGCGCCAGCAGCGAAAGACAGGGGCCGGCAAATGAAAAACTGTTTTTT. Translation: CASSERQGPANEKLFF.

The V call is TRBV9, the J call TRBJ1-2; D is unclear. Germline V lookup: CDR1 SGDLS, CDR2 YYNGEE. This CDR3 comprises 15 residues. Trimming took off 4 bases at V and 0 bases at J, with 13 bases between the two ends. This CDR3 reads CASSSFGQSNYGYTF. The CDR3 DNA reads TGTGCCAGCAGCTCCTTTGGGCAGTCTAACTATGGCTACACCTTC.

The rearrangement links TRBV27 to TRBJ1-2; 12 nucleotides agree with TRBD1. This CDR3 spans 15 amino acids. Germline V lookup: CDR1 MNHEY, CDR2 SMNVEV (reference sequence). Trimming took 1 base from V and 7 from J; bases not matched to a gene: 4. CDR3 DNA: TGTGCCAGCAGTTTATGGGGACAGGGGGCAGCTGGCTACACCTTC. This codes for CASSLWGQGAAGYTF.

This rearrangement joins TRBV5-4 to TRBJ2-3, with TRBD2 matching over 14 bases. The CDR3 runs 16 residues. V trimming: 3 bases; J trimming: 5 bases; junction bases outside the gene matches: 5. Germline assignment: CDR1 SGHNT and CDR2 YYREEE (reference sequence). CDR3 protein: CASSSGLAGVRDTQYF. CDR3 DNA sequence: TGTGCCAGCAGCTCGGGACTAGCGGGAGTAAGAGATACGCAGTATTTT. Complete variable domain (other parts from reference TRBV5-4 and TRBJ2-3): ETGVTQSPTHLIKTRGQQVTLRCSSQSGHNTVSWYQQALGQGPQFIFQYYREEENGRGNFPPRFSGLQFPNYSSELNVNALELDDSALYLCASSSGLAGVRDTQYFGPGTRLTVL.

J is TRBJ2-1 and V is TRBV15; 9 nucleotides line up with TRBD2. The V gene's germline CDR1 is LNHNV and CDR2 YYDKDF (reference sequence). Germline trimming cut 2 bases from V and 8 bases from J; bases unmatched to any gene: 10. The CDR3 sequence is 16 residues long. CDR3 amino acids: CATSRSGSSGNYEQFF. The DNA of the CDR3 is TGTGCCACCAGCAGATCGGGGTCTAGCGGGAACTATGAGCAGTTCTTC.

The V call is TRBV4-3, the J call TRBJ2-2, with 8 bases lining up with TRBD2. The CDR3 consists of 17 residues. The trim removed 0 bases at V and 6 bases at J, leaving 9 bases unmatched. In germline, CDR1 is LGHNA, CDR2 YSLEER. CDR3 residues: CASSQDYFGGRPGELFF. CDR3 coding DNA: TGCGCCAGCAGCCAAGATTACTTCGGCGGGAGGCCCGGGGAGCTGTTTTTT.